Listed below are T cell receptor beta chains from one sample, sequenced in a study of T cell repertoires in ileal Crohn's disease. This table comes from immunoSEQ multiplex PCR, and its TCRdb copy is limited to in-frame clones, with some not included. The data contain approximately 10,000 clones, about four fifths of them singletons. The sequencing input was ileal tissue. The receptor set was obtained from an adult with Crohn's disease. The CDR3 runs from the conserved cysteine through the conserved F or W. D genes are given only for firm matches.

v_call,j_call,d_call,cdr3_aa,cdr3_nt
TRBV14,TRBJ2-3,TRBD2,CASSHHGGAGTDTQYF,TGTGCCAGCAGCCATCACGGGGGGGCGGGCACAGATACGCAGTATTTT
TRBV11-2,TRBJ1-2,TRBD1,CASSFSDREGYGYTF,TGTGCCAGCAGCTTCTCGGACAGGGAAGGCTATGGCTACACCTTC
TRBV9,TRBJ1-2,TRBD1,CASSVRQGAHYGYTF,TGTGCCAGCAGCGTACGACAGGGGGCTCACTATGGCTACACCTTC
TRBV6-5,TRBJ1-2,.,CASSEVSGDGYTF,TGTGCCAGCTCTGAGGTGTCAGGGGATGGCTACACCTTC
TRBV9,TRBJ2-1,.,CASSHEGNEQFF,TGTGCCAGCAGCCACGAGGGCAATGAGCAGTTCTTC
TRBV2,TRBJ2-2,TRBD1,CASRPGQGGLFF,TGTGCCAGCAGACCAGGACAGGGTGGGCTGTTTTTT
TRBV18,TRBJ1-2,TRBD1,CASSPNTGAYGYTF,TGTGCCAGCTCACCGAATACAGGGGCCTATGGCTACACCTTC
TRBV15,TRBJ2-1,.,CATSRSNRDEQFF,TGTGCCACCAGCAGATCCAACAGGGATGAGCAGTTCTTC
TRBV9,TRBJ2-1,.,CASSVGQSGNEQFF,TGTGCCAGCAGCGTAGGACAGTCTGGGAATGAGCAGTTCTTC
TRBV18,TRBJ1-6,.,CASSPLNSDSPLHF,TGTGCCAGCTCACCCCTAAACAGTGATTCACCCCTCCACTTT
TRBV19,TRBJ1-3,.,CASEGNWRGTPGNTIYF,TGTGCCAGTGAGGGGAACTGGAGAGGGACTCCCGGAAACACCATATATTTT